The 19 T cell receptor beta chains given below trace back to one sample, sequenced in a study of OX40 agonist ivuxolimab in advanced cancers. The protocol was immunoSEQ multiplex PCR, while the TCRdb copy is restricted to in-frame clones and leaves out a portion. Among roughly 11,000 clones listed, around 80% were seen once. Sequenced material: CD4+ or CD8+ T cells sorted from blood, taken in a trial of the OX40 agonist ivuxolimab. The receptors originated from an adult with an advanced solid tumor such as melanoma, head and neck, liver or kidney cancer.

The V gene is TRBV6-6, the J gene TRBJ1-2, with D perhaps TRBD1 (6 bases). V shed 6 bases and J shed 6 bases, with 11 bases lying between them. Germline V gene lookup returns CDR1 MNHNY and CDR2 SVGAGI (reference sequence). The CDR3 is 12 residues long. CDR3 region: CASRSGGDGYTF. The CDR3 nucleotides are TGTGCCAGCAGATCCGGGGGCGATGGCTACACCTTC.

This chain links TRBV27 with TRBJ2-2, with D tentatively TRBD2 (5 bases). There are 12 residues in the CDR3. V was trimmed by 1 base and J by 11 bases, leaving 8 bases between them. Germline assignment: CDR1 MNHEY and CDR2 SMNVEV (reference sequence). The CDR3 protein is CASSLLGRELFF. DNA for the CDR3: TGTGCCAGCAGTTTATTGGGGAGAGAGCTGTTTTTT.

This clone was seen a handful of times. The chain is built from TRBV5-4 and TRBJ2-7, with a possible D match to TRBD1 (6 bases). Germline V gene data show CDR1 as SGHNT and CDR2 as YYREEE (reference sequence). The CDR3 length is 12 residues. V shed 0 bases and J shed 7 bases, with 8 bases lying between them. CDR3 amino acids: CASSLGQVEQYF. DNA of the CDR3: TGTGCCAGCAGCTTGGGACAGGTTGAGCAGTACTTC.

This chain joins TRBV6-5 and TRBJ1-5, with D possibly being TRBD1 (5 bases). V lost 10 bases to trimming and J lost 4 bases, with 11 bases between them. CDR1 MNHEY and CDR2 SVGAGI come from the germline V gene. The CDR3 has 12 residues. The CDR3 nucleotides read TGTGCCACCCAGGGTCGGAATCAGCCCCAGCATTTT. This codes for CATQGRNQPQHF.

This chain uses TRBV6-1 with TRBJ2-2, with 11 bases aligning to TRBD2. The germline V gene encodes CDR1 MNHNS and CDR2 SASEGT. The CDR3 contains 15 residues. After removal of 0 bases from V and 6 bases from J, the junction contained 0 bases not matched to a gene. The CDR3, as DNA: TGTGCCAGCAGTGAAGCTAGCGGGGGGGCCGGGGAGCTGTTTTTT. This gives the protein CASSEASGGAGELFF.

The chain has TRBV4-1 and TRBJ2-5, with D unresolved. With the DNA end fitting TRBJ2-7 better, the J assignment may be wrong. The CDR3 consists of 15 residues. Germline V lookup: CDR1 MGHRA, CDR2 YSYEKL. Written as DNA, the CDR3 is TGCGCCAGCAGCCAACACATAAGTTTCTCCTACGAGCAGTACTTC. Translating gives CASSQHISFSYEQYF.

This clone appeared once. The rearrangement uses TRBV30 and TRBJ2-5; D gene uncertain. This CDR3 region has 13 residues. Germline values: CDR1 GTSNPN, CDR2 SVGIG (reference sequence). Trimming took 2 bases from V and 3 from J, leaving 10 bases between them. DNA of the CDR3: TGTGCCTGGAGTACCTCAATGGAAGAGACCCAGTACTTC. Translation gives CAWSTSMEETQYF.

The rearrangement links TRBV27 to TRBJ1-1; 11 bases map to TRBD1. After removal of 5 bases from V and 1 base from J, the junction contained 6 bases not matched to a gene. CDR3 length: 16 amino acids. Germline CDR1 and CDR2: MNHEY and SMNVEV (reference sequence). In DNA, the CDR3 is TGTGCCAGCAGTAGCGGACAGGGGGCCTGGAACACTGAAGCTTTCTTT. Encoded protein: CASSSGQGAWNTEAFF.

By frequency in the sample, this clone is large (0.1 to 1%). The chain carries TRBV11-2 and TRBJ2-7; D is undetermined. Germline assignment: CDR1 SGHAT and CDR2 FQNNGV. Deletions cut 5 bases from V and 3 bases from J, with 8 bases between. This CDR3 region has 12 residues. The CDR3: CASSATYYEQYF. CDR3 sequence (DNA): TGTGCCAGCAGCGCGACCTACTACGAGCAGTACTTC.

The V and J genes are TRBV9 and TRBJ2-5; D is unresolved. The V gene lost 3 bases and the J gene lost 1 base, with 7 bases spanning the gap. CDR1 SGDLS and CDR2 YYNGEE come from the germline V gene. The CDR3 is 13 amino acids. Here the CDR3 reads CASSAGLQETQYF. CDR3 nucleotides: TGTGCCAGCAGCGCAGGCCTCCAAGAGACCCAGTACTTC. The full variable domain, in which reference TRBV9 and TRBJ2-5 provide the parts outside the CDR3, is DSGVTQTPKHLITATGQRVTLRCSPRSGDLSVYWYQQSLDQGLQFLIQYYNGEERAKGNILERFSAQQFPDLHSELNLSSLELGDSALYFCASSAGLQETQYFGPGTRLLVL.

The rearrangement links TRBV5-1 to TRBJ2-1; 8 nucleotides match TRBD1. The CDR3 length is 15 residues. Germline V CDR1 and CDR2: SGHRS, YFSETQ. Trimming cost V 4 bases and J 6 bases; bases outside gene matches: 9. CDR3 in DNA: TGCGCCAGCAGCCCGGGACAGGATGATCGCAATGAGCAGTTCTTC. Protein: CASSPGQDDRNEQFF. The whole variable domain, remainder taken from reference TRBV5-1 and TRBJ2-1, is KAGVTQTPRYLIKTRGQQVTLSCSPISGHRSVSWYQQTPGQGLQFLFEYFSETQRNKGNFPGRFSGRQFSNSRSEMNVSTLELGDSALYLCASSPGQDDRNEQFFGPGTRLTVL.

This chain joins TRBV2 and TRBJ1-2; D not certain. CDR1 SNHLY and CDR2 FYNNEI come from the germline V gene. With 3 bases removed from V and 6 bases from J, the gap between germline ends came to 23 bases. The CDR3 is made up of 17 amino acids. Here the CDR3 reads CASSDVRRRSTDNGYTF. The CDR3 coding sequence is TGTGCCAGCAGTGACGTCAGGAGACGATCCACTGACAATGGCTACACCTTC.

This clone was seen only a few times. CDR3 sequence (DNA): TGCGCCAGCAGCTTAGCCTACGAGCAGTACTTC. This sequence encodes CASSLAYEQYF. The chain is built from TRBV5-1 and TRBJ2-7; unclear D gene. V was trimmed by 2 bases and J by 2 bases, leaving 2 bases between them. Looked up from germline, CDR1 is SGHRS and CDR2 is YFSETQ. This CDR3 has 11 amino acids. The complete variable domain, with remaining parts taken from reference TRBV5-1 and TRBJ2-7, reads KAGVTQTPRYLIKTRGQQVTLSCSPISGHRSVSWYQQTPGQGLQFLFEYFSETQRNKGNFPGRFSGRQFSNSRSEMNVSTLELGDSALYLCASSLAYEQYFGPGTRLTVT.

The V call is TRBV5-4, the J call TRBJ2-7, with a weak D call TRBD1 (5 bases). From germline, CDR1 is SGHNT and CDR2 YYREEE (reference sequence). Trimming removed 0 bases from V and 2 bases from J, with 9 bases in between. The CDR3 is made up of 14 amino acids. Here the CDR3 reads CASSLGGSTYEQYF. CDR3 sequence (DNA): TGTGCCAGCAGCTTGGGGGGCAGCACCTACGAGCAGTACTTC. Together with reference TRBV5-4 and TRBJ2-7, the CDR3 gives the full variable domain: ETGVTQSPTHLIKTRGQQVTLRCSSQSGHNTVSWYQQALGQGPQFIFQYYREEENGRGNFPPRFSGLQFPNYSSELNVNALELDDSALYLCASSLGGSTYEQYFGPGTRLTVT.

The chain combines TRBV5-6 with TRBJ2-1; no reliable D call. The CDR3 extends over 11 amino acids. Between the trimmed V and J ends, which lost 0 bases and 9 bases, there was a span of 4 bases. Germline V gives CDR1 SGHDT, CDR2 YYEEEE. DNA for the CDR3: TGTGCCAGCAGCTTGGGTCCTGAGCAGTTCTTC. It encodes CASSLGPEQFF.

The chain employs TRBV29-1 and TRBJ2-1; D may be TRBD2 (6 bases). CDR3 length: 13 amino acids. Germline V lookup: CDR1 SQVTM, CDR2 ANQGSEA. Deletions cut 4 bases from V and 0 bases from J, with 7 bases between. The CDR3 loop reads CSVVADSYNEQFF. CDR3 DNA: TGCAGCGTTGTAGCGGACTCCTACAATGAGCAGTTCTTC.

The chain links TRBV9 to TRBJ2-3, with D possibly called TRBD1 or TRBD2 (6 bases each). This CDR3 spans 14 amino acids. CDR1 is SGDLS, CDR2 YYNGEE, per germline. The V end was cut by 4 bases, the J end by 4 bases, with 13 bases between. The DNA of the CDR3 is TGTGCCAGCAGCCCCACGGGGGCGGCAGATACGCAGTATTTT. Encoded protein: CASSPTGAADTQYF.

The CDR3 region has the DNA TGTGCCAGCAGCCGGAATAGCGGGAGTAATGAGCAGTACTTC. Translating it yields CASSRNSGSNEQYF. This sequence joins TRBV7-4 and TRBJ2-7; 9 bases are a match to TRBD2. The V and J ends lost 5 bases and 7 bases, in that order; junction bases with no gene match: 9. Per the germline V gene, CDR1 is SGHVT and CDR2 is SQSDAQ. The CDR3 loop spans 14 amino acids.

V usage is TRBV27 and J usage is TRBJ1-2; D is undetermined. V lost 3 bases to trimming and J lost 2 bases, with 10 bases between them. This CDR3 region has 14 residues. Per germline, CDR1 MNHEY and CDR2 SMNVEV (reference sequence). The CDR3 nucleotides read TGTGCCAGCAGTTTGGGCGGCGAAAACTATGGCTACACCTTC. Protein product: CASSLGGENYGYTF.